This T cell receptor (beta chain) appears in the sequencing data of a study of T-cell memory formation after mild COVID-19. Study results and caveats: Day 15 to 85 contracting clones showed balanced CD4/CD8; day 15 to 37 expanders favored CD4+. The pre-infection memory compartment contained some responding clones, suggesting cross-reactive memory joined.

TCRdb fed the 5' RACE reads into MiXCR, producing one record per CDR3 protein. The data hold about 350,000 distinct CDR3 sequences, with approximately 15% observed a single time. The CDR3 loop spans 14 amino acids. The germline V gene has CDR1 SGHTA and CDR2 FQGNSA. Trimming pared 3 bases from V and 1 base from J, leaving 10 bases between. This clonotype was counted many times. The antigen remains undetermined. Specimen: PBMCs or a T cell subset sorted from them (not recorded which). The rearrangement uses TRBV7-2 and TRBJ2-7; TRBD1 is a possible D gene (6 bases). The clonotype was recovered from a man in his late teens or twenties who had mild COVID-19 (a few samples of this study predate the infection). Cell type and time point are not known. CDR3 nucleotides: TGTGCCAGCAGCTTGCCAGGGGCTTCCTACGAGCAGTACTTC. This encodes CASSLPGASYEQYF.